This T cell receptor (beta chain) was captured in a study of blood T cells in healthy people across ages. Primed by a sample-barcoded 5' primer and a J-beta primer mix, a second PCR proceeded for 7 to 11 cycles. TCRdb re-called the 5' RACE reads with MiXCR, one entry per CDR3 protein. The table lists about 730,000 distinct CDR3 sequences, around 46% of them singletons. Unmatched junction bases numbered 10, after V lost 6 bases and J lost 1 base. This CDR3 spans 16 amino acids. From germline, CDR1 is SGHTA and CDR2 FQGNSA. The TCR was taken from a woman between 55 and 75 years old in good health. The chain has TRBV7-2 and TRBJ2-5; 8 positions agree with TRBD2. Sequencing input: blood. Written as DNA, the CDR3 is TGTGCCAGCAGGACGGGAATTAGCGGGATCCAAGAGACCCAGTACTTC. Translated, it gives CASRTGISGIQETQYF.